A selection of T cell receptor beta chains follows, all from one sample in a study of monozygotic twins with inflammatory bowel disease. TCRdb re-called the 5' RACE reads; one entry per CDR3 protein, DNA not given. The listing records 440,000 or so distinct CDR3 sequences. The sample comprised blood. The source is a human donor with ulcerative colitis or Crohn's disease, or a healthy co-twin of an affected twin (not recorded which). The CDR3 runs from the conserved cysteine through the conserved F or W. The order of the fields is V gene, J gene, CDR3 protein.

v_call: TRBV29-1
j_call: TRBJ1-2
cdr3_aa: CSVEPRTARNYGYTF

v_call: TRBV7-2
j_call: TRBJ1-5
cdr3_aa: CASSPGTGRDQPQHF

v_call: TRBV7-9
j_call: TRBJ2-1
cdr3_aa: CASSFFIGGIDEQFF

v_call: TRBV12-3/TRBV12-4
j_call: TRBJ2-1
cdr3_aa: CASSSARVSEQCF

v_call: TRBV6-5
j_call: TRBJ2-2
cdr3_aa: CASSYKWTGELFF

v_call: TRBV2
j_call: TRBJ1-2
cdr3_aa: CASSEFLGSGRNGYTF

v_call: TRBV30
j_call: TRBJ2-5
cdr3_aa: CAWSVRERETQYF

v_call: TRBV7-2
j_call: TRBJ1-2
cdr3_aa: CASSLGRLIVNYGYTF

v_call: TRBV19
j_call: TRBJ2-6
cdr3_aa: CASMAGRGGEGANVLTF

v_call: TRBV9
j_call: TRBJ2-7
cdr3_aa: CASSVAVGSYEQYF

v_call: TRBV20-1
j_call: TRBJ2-2
cdr3_aa: CSARDDPSGSPNTGELFF

v_call: TRBV18
j_call: TRBJ2-7
cdr3_aa: CASSPGHYEQYF

v_call: TRBV6-6
j_call: TRBJ2-5
cdr3_aa: CASSYSGPWETQYF

v_call: TRBV6-1
j_call: TRBJ1-5
cdr3_aa: CASTLGRGQPQHF

v_call: TRBV20-1
j_call: TRBJ2-1
cdr3_aa: CSAATGFTGYNEQFF

v_call: TRBV7-6
j_call: TRBJ2-3
cdr3_aa: CASSLAEDRDTQYF

v_call: TRBV7-2
j_call: TRBJ1-3
cdr3_aa: CASSLVFGSGNTIYF

v_call: TRBV7-9
j_call: TRBJ1-2
cdr3_aa: CASSPIMTGGYGYTF

v_call: TRBV29-1
j_call: TRBJ2-2
cdr3_aa: CSVRGTSGGSTGELFF

v_call: TRBV5-1
j_call: TRBJ1-2
cdr3_aa: CASSWGTGEVDYTF

v_call: TRBV5-1
j_call: TRBJ1-1
cdr3_aa: CASSALPGSTEAFF

v_call: TRBV5-1
j_call: TRBJ2-1
cdr3_aa: CASRRRDSYNEQFF

v_call: TRBV11-2
j_call: TRBJ1-1
cdr3_aa: CASSSRQGGELNTEAFF

v_call: TRBV4-1
j_call: TRBJ1-2
cdr3_aa: CASSRIGGELYGYTF

v_call: TRBV27
j_call: TRBJ2-3
cdr3_aa: CASSLRTPTDTQYF

v_call: TRBV18
j_call: TRBJ2-5
cdr3_aa: CASSPPLTETQYF

v_call: TRBV7-2
j_call: TRBJ2-1
cdr3_aa: CASRPGKGSYNEQFF

v_call: TRBV7-9
j_call: TRBJ2-7
cdr3_aa: CASSPRHGRVHEQYF

v_call: TRBV5-1
j_call: TRBJ1-3
cdr3_aa: CASSPHDSFSGNTIYF

v_call: TRBV27
j_call: TRBJ2-7
cdr3_aa: CASSERGPSYEQYF

v_call: TRBV14
j_call: TRBJ2-7
cdr3_aa: CASSPRWQSYEQYF

v_call: TRBV3-1
j_call: TRBJ1-1
cdr3_aa: CASTRTGKKNTEAFF

v_call: TRBV5-6
j_call: TRBJ2-3
cdr3_aa: CASSLYLAGVLSTDTQYF

v_call: TRBV12-3/TRBV12-4
j_call: TRBJ1-5
cdr3_aa: CASRQGQSGQPQHF

v_call: TRBV12-3/TRBV12-4
j_call: TRBJ1-2
cdr3_aa: CASAKTGFNYGYTF

v_call: TRBV20-1
j_call: TRBJ2-2
cdr3_aa: CSARGSGRENTGELFF

v_call: TRBV5-1
j_call: TRBJ2-2
cdr3_aa: CASSLVQGNTGELFF

v_call: TRBV9
j_call: TRBJ2-3
cdr3_aa: CASSVGGISTDTQYF

v_call: TRBV4-3
j_call: TRBJ2-2
cdr3_aa: CASSQGTSGTLEPGELFF

v_call: TRBV5-1
j_call: TRBJ2-2
cdr3_aa: CASSTAATGITGELFF

v_call: TRBV5-1
j_call: TRBJ1-1
cdr3_aa: CASSLEGAEAFF

v_call: TRBV29-1
j_call: TRBJ2-3
cdr3_aa: CSVERQLTDTQYF

v_call: TRBV4-1
j_call: TRBJ2-5
cdr3_aa: CASSQVTGGTYQETQYF